One sample yielded the 29 T cell receptor beta chains listed below, sequenced in a study of STAT5B mutations in CD4+ large granular lymphocyte leukemia. Some clones are missing from TCRdb's copy, which holds only in-frame ones; the method was immunoSEQ multiplex PCR. The table has 20,000 or so clones, over 70% seen once. Sequences were obtained from CD4+ T cells from blood buffy coats. Source of these receptors: a human donor in good health.

This clone was seen a handful of times. The chain uses TRBV7-9 and TRBJ2-1; D gene unclear. The CDR3 sequence is 17 residues long. Trimming took 5 bases from V and 5 from J, leaving 22 bases between them. Germline loops: CDR1 SEHNR, CDR2 FQNEAQ (reference sequence). CDR3 loop: CASSPPIRVSRNNEQFF. CDR3 DNA sequence: TGTGCCAGCAGCCCCCCGATTCGAGTATCCCGAAACAATGAGCAGTTCTTC.

This clone has just one count. The genes are TRBV7-2 and TRBJ2-7; TRBD2 matches 7 bases. The CDR3 totals 15 residues. Germline lookup yields CDR1 SGHTA and CDR2 FQGNSA. V shed 1 base, J shed 2 bases, and the junction held 5 bases outside the gene matches. CDR3 loop: CASSLERGATYEQYF. As DNA, the CDR3 is TGTGCCAGCAGCTTAGAGCGGGGCGCAACCTACGAGCAGTACTTC.

This clone was counted between two and nine times. The rearrangement joins TRBV18 to TRBJ1-6; 10 nucleotides match TRBD1. CDR3 size: 17 residues. CDR1 is KGHSH and CDR2 is LQKENI in the germline V gene. The junction had 11 bases not matched to a gene; V was cut back by 4 bases and J by 8 bases. The CDR3 sequence: CASSLTFDRGRDSPLHF. The CDR3 coding sequence is TGTGCCAGCTCACTTACGTTCGACAGGGGGCGTGATTCACCCCTCCACTTT.

The V and J genes are TRBV25-1 and TRBJ1-2; 9 bases line up with TRBD1. The ends lost 3 bases at V and 5 bases at J; junction bases unmatched: 1. This CDR3 contains 13 residues. The germline V gene has CDR1 MGHDK and CDR2 SYGVNS. The CDR3 region has the DNA TGTGCCAGCAGTGACGGGACAGGGTATGGCTACACCTTC. It codes for CASSDGTGYGYTF.

The rearrangement links TRBV5-1 to TRBJ1-5; D is ambiguous. CDR3 size: 14 residues. The ends were cut back, 0 bases at V and 2 bases at J, with 6 bases in the middle. Germline V gene lookup returns CDR1 SGHRS and CDR2 YFSETQ. CDR3 nucleotide sequence: TGCGCCAGCAGCTTGGACGGGGGCAATCAGCCCCAGCATTTT. Translating it yields CASSLDGGNQPQHF.

The V and J genes are TRBV7-2 and TRBJ2-5; TRBD2 matches at 7 bases. V trimming: 2 bases; J trimming: 0 bases; junction bases outside the gene matches: 6. The CDR3 is 16 residues long. CDR1 is SGHTA and CDR2 is FQGNSA in the germline V gene. The CDR3 coding sequence is TGTGCCAGCAGCTTATGGCGGGGGAGTCACCAAGAGACCCAGTACTTC. Protein sequence: CASSLWRGSHQETQYF.

This clone was detected once. The chain links TRBV5-8 to TRBJ1-2; TRBD1 aligns across 7 bases. The CDR3 runs to 15 residues. V shed 4 bases, J shed 8 bases, and the junction held 14 bases outside the gene matches. Germline values: CDR1 SGHTS, CDR2 YDEGEE. Here the CDR3 DNA reads TGTGCCAGCAGCCTGGGAGGGGGCTCCATCTACGGCTACACCTTC. Amino acids: CASSLGGGSIYGYTF. Complete variable domain (other parts from reference TRBV5-8 and TRBJ1-2): EAGVTQSPTHLIKTRGQQATLRCSPISGHTSVYWYQQALGLGLQFLLWYDEGEERNRGNFPPRFSGRQFPNYSSELNVNALELEDSALYLCASSLGGGSIYGYTFGSGTRLTVV.

The chain carries TRBV6-4 and TRBJ2-3; 10 bases line up with TRBD2. The CDR3 is 15 amino acids. Germline CDR1 and CDR2: MRHNA and SNTAGT. The V and J ends lost 7 bases and 1 base, in that order; junction bases with no gene match: 5. CDR3 protein: CASKLAGARTDTQYF. The CDR3 DNA sequence: TGTGCCAGCAAGCTAGCGGGAGCTCGCACAGATACGCAGTATTTT.

V gene TRBV4-1 combines with J gene TRBJ1-1; no reliable D call. Germline values: CDR1 MGHRA, CDR2 YSYEKL. The CDR3 runs to 13 residues. Trimming removed 4 bases at V and 7 bases at J, with 13 bases between. The CDR3 region has the DNA TGCGCCAGCAGCCTGAGAGAAGGTGGTGAAGCTTTCTTT. Translation gives CASSLREGGEAFF.

This clone turned up a few times. The chain uses TRBV4-2 and TRBJ2-5; the match to TRBD2 covers 8 bases. V lost 0 bases and J lost 11; bases outside the gene matches: 11. The CDR3 runs to 15 residues. The germline V gene has CDR1 LGHNA and CDR2 YNFKEQ. The CDR3 sequence is CASSQDGTRDMEQYF. The CDR3 region has the DNA TGTGCCAGCAGCCAAGATGGGACTAGGGACATGGAGCAGTACTTC.

The rearrangement uses TRBV5-1 and TRBJ2-5; D not certain. Trimming shortened V by 0 bases and J by 3 bases, and 6 bases separated the two germline ends. CDR1 is SGHRS and CDR2 is YFSETQ in the germline V gene. This CDR3 spans 13 amino acids. CDR3 sequence: CASSLDAEETQYF. The CDR3 DNA is TGCGCCAGCAGCTTGGATGCGGAAGAGACCCAGTACTTC.

This clone was counted once. V is TRBV29-1 and J is TRBJ2-5; 11 bases map to TRBD1. Germline V lookup: CDR1 SQVTM, CDR2 ANQGSEA. The ends lost 6 bases at V and 5 bases at J; junction bases unmatched: 8. This CDR3 is 14 amino acids long. CDR3 amino acids: CSVRDRGVLETQYF. The CDR3 DNA follows: TGCAGCGTCCGGGACAGGGGGGTTCTGGAGACCCAGTACTTC.

This sequence joins TRBV9 and TRBJ1-2, with 8 bases matching TRBD1. There are 14 residues in the CDR3. Germline V gene data show CDR1 as SGDLS and CDR2 as YYNGEE. J lost 7 bases, V lost 4 bases, and 9 bases had no gene match. The DNA for the CDR3 is TGTGCCAGCAGCTATAGCCAGGGGGCGGGTGGCTACACCTTC. Amino acid sequence: CASSYSQGAGGYTF.

The CDR3 loop is CASSLVGRDEQFF. The DNA of the CDR3 is TGTGCCAGCAGCTTGGTCGGGAGGGATGAGCAGTTCTTC. This sequence joins TRBV5-4 and TRBJ2-1, with TRBD2 matching over 8 bases. Germline V gene data show CDR1 as SGHNT and CDR2 as YYREEE (reference sequence). The length of the CDR3 is 13 residues. V shed 0 bases and J 8 bases; nucleotides not matched to a gene: 1. Full variable domain (remainder filled in from reference TRBV5-4 and TRBJ2-1): ETGVTQSPTHLIKTRGQQVTLRCSSQSGHNTVSWYQQALGQGPQFIFQYYREEENGRGNFPPRFSGLQFPNYSSELNVNALELDDSALYLCASSLVGRDEQFFGPGTRLTVL.

The V gene is TRBV4-2, the J gene TRBJ2-1; possibly TRBD2 for D (5 bases). Germline values: CDR1 LGHNA, CDR2 YNFKEQ. The CDR3 sequence is 16 residues long. Trimming stripped 0 bases from V and 10 bases from J, with 19 bases between. The CDR3 coding sequence is TGTGCCAGCAGCCAAGAACCTAGCTCAGCCCGAGGGGAGCAGTTCTTC. This codes for CASSQEPSSARGEQFF.

The J gene is TRBJ1-3, the V gene TRBV5-5; TRBD1 agrees at 8 bases. Germline-derived CDR1 and CDR2 are SGHKS and YYEKEE (reference sequence). V shed 0 bases and J 4 bases; nucleotides not matched to a gene: 3. The CDR3 is 15 residues long. In nucleotides, the CDR3 is TGTGCCAGCAGCTTGGGACAGGGGATAGGAAACACCATATATTTT. Translation: CASSLGQGIGNTIYF. Full variable domain (outside the CDR3, taken from reference TRBV5-5 and TRBJ1-3): DAGVTQSPTHLIKTRGQQVTLRCSPISGHKSVSWYQQVLGQGPQFIFQYYEKEERGRGNFPDRFSARQFPNYSSELNVNALLLGDSALYLCASSLGQGIGNTIYFGEGSWLTVV.

The chain couples TRBV10-1 to TRBJ1-2, with D possibly TRBD1 on 5 matching bases. The V gene lost 6 bases and the J gene lost 5 bases, with 13 bases spanning the gap. The CDR3 sequence is 13 residues long. The V gene's germline CDR1 is WNHNN and CDR2 SYGVQD (reference sequence). The CDR3 sequence: CASRAGPHYGYTF. DNA of the CDR3: TGCGCCAGCAGGGCAGGGCCTCATTATGGCTACACCTTC.

This clone was detected only once. The V and J genes are TRBV2 and TRBJ2-3, with D perhaps matching TRBD1 or TRBD2 (6 bases each). CDR1 is SNHLY, CDR2 FYNNEI, per germline. Trimming removed 3 bases from V and 3 bases from J, with 16 bases in between. The CDR3 is 16 residues long. The DNA of the CDR3 is TGTGCCAGCAGTGACGGCAGCGGAGGGGGTACAGATACGCAGTATTTT. Its protein product is CASSDGSGGGTDTQYF.

This chain joins TRBV7-9 and TRBJ2-2, with D perhaps matching TRBD1 (6 bases). V dropped 9 bases and J dropped 1 base, with 12 bases sitting between them. From germline, CDR1 is SEHNR and CDR2 FQNEAQ (reference sequence). The CDR3 sequence is 14 residues long. The CDR3: CASIGQLNTGELFF. The DNA for the CDR3 is TGTGCCAGTATAGGACAGCTGAACACCGGGGAGCTGTTTTTT.

The chain is built from TRBV29-1 and TRBJ2-3; TRBD2 aligns across 7 bases. The V gene end was trimmed by 7 bases and the J gene end by 4 bases; junction bases not matched to a gene: 5. Germline-derived CDR1 and CDR2 are SQVTM and ANQGSEA. The CDR3 consists of 12 residues. The CDR3 sequence: CSGTRGADTQYF. CDR3 DNA: TGCAGCGGGACTAGGGGTGCAGATACGCAGTATTTT.

The V and J genes are TRBV2 and TRBJ2-1, with 7 bases identical to TRBD2. The CDR3 extends over 14 amino acids. Per germline, CDR1 SNHLY and CDR2 FYNNEI. V was clipped by 6 bases and J by 6 bases; unmatched bases: 8. The CDR3 coding sequence is TGTGCCAGCAGCCCCAGGACTAGTATCAATGAGCAGTTCTTC. This gives the protein CASSPRTSINEQFF.

This clone has only one observation. This chain connects TRBV23-1 to TRBJ2-5, with 7 bases fitting TRBD1. TRBV23-1 is sorted into the ORF group, with uncertain function. The CDR3 sequence is 16 residues long. V shed 2 bases, J shed 7 bases, and the junction held 13 bases outside the gene matches. The chain's CDR3 is CASSQNTSGQKVTQYF. The CDR3, as DNA: TGCGCCAGCAGTCAAAACACGTCGGGACAGAAAGTGACCCAGTACTTC.

V gene TRBV9 combines with J gene TRBJ2-2; D call uncertain. CDR1 is SGDLS, CDR2 YYNGEE, per germline. Trimming cost V 3 bases and J 5 bases, with 8 bases left between them. The CDR3 extends over 13 amino acids. The CDR3 DNA reads TGTGCCAGCAGCGCGGAGATTACCGGGGAGCTGTTTTTT. It codes for CASSAEITGELFF.

The rearrangement uses TRBV7-3 and TRBJ2-3; 13 bases agree with TRBD2. The V gene's germline CDR1 is SGHTA and CDR2 FQGTGA. The trim removed 5 bases at V and 7 bases at J, leaving 6 bases unmatched. The CDR3 contains 15 residues. The CDR3 nucleotides are TGTGCCAGCAGCGCGACTAGCGGGAGGTCGAATACGCAGTATTTT. It translates to CASSATSGRSNTQYF.

This clone has a handful of counts. The rearrangement joins TRBV14 to TRBJ1-5; D gene uncertain. Germline assignment: CDR1 SGHDN and CDR2 FVKESK. This CDR3 is built from 15 residues. V lost 2 bases to trimming and J lost 0 bases, with 8 bases between them. CDR3 coding DNA: TGTGCCAGCAGCCAACCCTTCGATAGCAATCAGCCCCAGCATTTT. This codes for CASSQPFDSNQPQHF.

This clone was detected only a few times. The chain recombines TRBV10-3 with TRBJ1-5; 7 bases are shared with TRBD1. There are 13 residues in the CDR3. The V segment lost 6 bases and the J segment 6 bases; nucleotides outside the gene matches: 5. Germline loops: CDR1 ENHRY, CDR2 SYGVKD. The CDR3 DNA reads as TGTGCCATCAGCGTAACAGGGGTTCAGCCCCAGCATTTT. Its translation: CAISVTGVQPQHF.

The chain is built from TRBV14 and TRBJ2-2, with TRBD1 as a possible D gene (5 bases). In germline, CDR1 is SGHDN, CDR2 FVKESK. The CDR3 totals 15 residues. The V gene lost 3 bases and the J gene lost 1 base, with 9 bases spanning the gap. As DNA, the CDR3 is TGTGCCAGCAGCCAGACAGTCTGGAACACCGGGGAGCTGTTTTTT. Translated: CASSQTVWNTGELFF.

The gene calls are TRBV7-2 and TRBJ2-1; TRBD2 matches 9 bases. Germline CDR1 SGHTA, CDR2 FQGNSA. CDR3 length: 15 amino acids. V trimming: 9 bases; J trimming: 7 bases; junction bases outside the gene matches: 13. DNA of the CDR3: TGTGCCAGTTGGCTACCGGGACTAGCCCGGAATGAGCAGTTCTTC. Protein product: CASWLPGLARNEQFF.

The chain couples TRBV7-9 to TRBJ1-5; 7 nucleotides agree with TRBD1. This CDR3 is built from 13 residues. Per germline, CDR1 SEHNR and CDR2 FQNEAQ (reference sequence). With 4 bases clipped from V and 7 bases from J, the junction kept 4 bases outside the gene matches. DNA for the CDR3: TGTGCCAGCAGCTGGGGAGGGGGCCAGCCCCAGCATTTT. Its protein product is CASSWGGGQPQHF.